The present entry profiles one T cell receptor (beta chain) with its context. As yet, its antigen is unknown. CDR3 length equals 11 residues. V lost 3 bases to trimming and J lost 6 bases, with 6 bases between them. Germline V CDR1 and CDR2: DFQATT, SNEGSKA (reference sequence). The data stem from a study of cytomegalovirus exposure and HLA in healthy donors. Findings and caveats of the study: A classifier reportedly called cytomegalovirus status with high sensitivity and specificity. Later on, a genetic analysis was performed. It linked a missense variant in DCLRE1C with V- and J-gene trimming of TCR beta. Usually a TCR sequence was rare, but some public TCRs were found in many donors.

This PCR relied on a set of 60 Vbeta primers and 13 Jbeta primers. The data were produced by immunoSEQ multiplex PCR, yet TCRdb's version contains in-frame clones alone and is incomplete. The table lists 120,000 to 150,000 clones, 82% of them singletons. The gene calls are TRBV20-1 and TRBJ2-1, with D unclear. The source of this sequence is a male donor in good health and CMV-seronegative. Sequencing was done on a sample of PBMCs. DNA for the CDR3: TGCAGTGCTAGTGCGGTCAATGAGCAGTTCTTC. This encodes CSASAVNEQFF.